Below, 16 T cell receptor beta chains from the same sample are listed, as sequenced in a study of cytomegalovirus exposure and HLA in healthy donors. The PCR ran on 60 Vbeta and 13 Jbeta primers. Measured with immunoSEQ multiplex PCR; TCRdb has only the in-frame clones, and not every one. This sample yields 100,000 or so clones, of which about four fifths are seen a single time; roughly 3.7% belongs to the top ten. Sequenced sample: PBMCs. The source is a female donor in good health and CMV-seropositive.

The sample holds one count of this clone. V gene TRBV6-6 combines with J gene TRBJ1-1; weak D call: TRBD1 (5 bases). Germline assignment: CDR1 MNHNY and CDR2 SVGAGI (reference sequence). The length of the CDR3 is 14 residues. V lost 6 bases to trimming and J lost 1 base, with 12 bases between them. CDR3 residues: CASRSGGKNTEAFF. Written as DNA, the CDR3 is TGTGCCAGCAGGTCCGGGGGGAAGAACACTGAAGCTTTCTTT.

This clone was recorded a few times. The chain uses TRBV6-1 and TRBJ2-1; 9 bases fit TRBD1. This CDR3 has 14 amino acids. The trim removed 5 bases at V and 6 bases at J, leaving 5 bases unmatched. From germline, CDR1 is MNHNS and CDR2 SASEGT. The CDR3 sequence: CASSRTGESNEQFF. The CDR3 DNA reads as TGTGCCAGCAGTCGGACAGGGGAAAGCAATGAGCAGTTCTTC.

This clone was counted between two and nine times. The rearrangement uses TRBV6-1 and TRBJ2-3; possible D gene TRBD2, 5 bases. V lost 4 bases, J lost 3 bases, and 14 bases lay in between. Looked up from germline, CDR1 is MNHNS and CDR2 is SASEGT. CDR3 size: 15 residues. CDR3: CASSARDTRTDTQYF. The CDR3 DNA sequence: TGTGCCAGCAGTGCCCGGGATACGAGGACAGATACGCAGTATTTT.

The genes are TRBV30 and TRBJ1-2; the D gene is possibly TRBD1 (6 bases). The V and J ends lost 5 bases and 0 bases respectively, with 16 bases between them. From germline, CDR1 is GTSNPN and CDR2 SVGIG (reference sequence). The CDR3 is 15 residues long. The CDR3 DNA is TGTGCCTGGGGAAGAACAGGGCCCTCTAACTATGGCTACACCTTC. Its protein product is CAWGRTGPSNYGYTF.

Concerning this clone itself: Different DNA sequences within this sample yield the same CDR3. The V call is TRBV6-1, the J call TRBJ2-7, with 7 bases that match TRBD1. The CDR3 has 15 residues. Germline CDR1 MNHNS, CDR2 SASEGT. J gave up 2 bases and V 0 bases, and 4 bases lay outside the gene matches. The CDR3 loop is CASSEAPTGAYEQYF. The CDR3 nucleotides read TGTGCCAGCAGTGAAGCGCCCACAGGGGCCTACGAGCAGTACTTC.

V gene TRBV11-3 combines with J gene TRBJ1-3; D is possibly TRBD1 (5 bases). Trimming removed 4 bases at V and 7 bases at J, with 11 bases between. Germline lookup yields CDR1 SGHNT and CDR2 YENEEA. This CDR3 contains 13 residues. For the CDR3, the DNA is TGTGCCAGCAGCTGGGGCCTCGGGAACACCATATATTTT. It is translated as CASSWGLGNTIYF.

The chain joins TRBV5-1 to TRBJ2-1, with 7 bases that match TRBD1. In germline, CDR1 is SGHRS, CDR2 YFSETQ. With V trimmed by 2 bases and J by 4 bases, 3 bases remained unmatched. This CDR3 is built from 14 residues. This chain's CDR3 is CASSLQQGYNEQFF. CDR3 DNA sequence: TGCGCCAGCAGCTTACAACAGGGGTACAATGAGCAGTTCTTC.

The chain employs TRBV2 and TRBJ2-3; 11 bases align to TRBD2. The CDR3 runs to 16 residues. J lost 0 bases, V lost 9 bases, and 8 bases had no gene match. Germline V CDR1 and CDR2: SNHLY, FYNNEI. CDR3 amino acids: CARSRTSGSSTDTQYF. The CDR3, as DNA: TGTGCCAGATCTCGGACTAGCGGGTCTAGCACAGATACGCAGTATTTT.

This clone was seen a few times. Other DNA sequences in the same sample also yield this CDR3. The rearrangement uses TRBV21-1 and TRBJ2-3; the table assigns TRBD2, which was not confirmed against the DNA. TRBV21-1 is assigned pseudogene status. This CDR3 spans 14 amino acids. CDR3 loop: CASSRGGGSHTQYF. Here the CDR3 DNA reads TGTGCCAGCAGCCGTGGCGGGGGGTCGCATACGCAGTATTTT.

This chain joins TRBV6-4 and TRBJ2-1; 7 nucleotides align to TRBD1. The J segment lost 2 bases and the V segment lost 3 bases, leaving 7 bases of the junction unmatched. The length of the CDR3 is 16 residues. Per germline, CDR1 MRHNA and CDR2 SNTAGT. Written as DNA, the CDR3 is TGTGCCAGCAGTGAAGGCAGGCAGGGGGCCTACAATGAGCAGTTCTTC. Residues: CASSEGRQGAYNEQFF.

V usage is TRBV5-8 and J usage is TRBJ1-1; no definite D call. The CDR3 covers 11 residues. Germline V gene data show CDR1 as SGHTS and CDR2 as YDEGEE. V lost 4 bases and J 10 bases, leaving 11 bases between the germline ends. As DNA, the CDR3 is TGTGCCAGCAGCCGGGCGGGGAGAGCTTTCTTT. This sequence encodes CASSRAGRAFF.

The chain links TRBV2 to TRBJ1-2; D remains ambiguous. Trimming left V 8 bases short and J 7 bases short, with 11 bases between. CDR3 size: 11 residues. CDR1 is SNHLY, CDR2 FYNNEI, per germline. CDR3 residues: CASRSLPGYTF. The CDR3 DNA sequence: TGTGCCAGCCGGAGTCTTCCTGGCTACACCTTC.

The chain uses TRBV19 and TRBJ2-7; a weak D match, TRBD1 (6 bases). Looked up from germline, CDR1 is LNHDA and CDR2 is SQIVND (reference sequence). The CDR3 is made up of 15 amino acids. V lost 7 bases and J 3 bases, leaving 19 bases between the germline ends. CDR3 region: CASKFVAGARYEQYF. In nucleotides, the CDR3 is TGTGCCAGTAAGTTCGTAGCAGGGGCCCGCTACGAGCAGTACTTC.

The V gene is TRBV4-2, the J gene TRBJ2-1; 14 bases fit TRBD2. With V trimmed by 4 bases and J by 8 bases, 10 bases remained unmatched. The CDR3 runs to 17 residues. Germline V gene data show CDR1 as LGHNA and CDR2 as YNFKEQ. This chain's CDR3 is CASSRGTSGSGVYEQFF. CDR3 nucleotides: TGTGCCAGCAGCCGGGGGACTAGCGGGAGTGGGGTCTATGAGCAGTTCTTC.

The chain employs TRBV5-1 and TRBJ1-1, with D hard to call. Germline values: CDR1 SGHRS, CDR2 YFSETQ. The CDR3 contains 12 residues. V was shortened by 4 bases and J by 6 bases, with 10 bases between the two germline ends. CDR3 sequence reads: CASSPSGSEAFF. The DNA for the CDR3 is TGCGCCAGCAGCCCTTCCGGGTCTGAAGCTTTCTTT.

This rearrangement joins TRBV4-1 to TRBJ2-1; tentatively, D is TRBD1 (6 bases). Germline-derived CDR1 and CDR2 are MGHRA and YSYEKL. The CDR3 runs to 15 residues. The V end was cut by 1 base, the J end by 8 bases, with 15 bases between. The CDR3 loop reads CASSQAYSGVYEQFF. As DNA, the CDR3 is TGCGCCAGCAGCCAAGCTTACTCAGGGGTCTATGAGCAGTTCTTC.